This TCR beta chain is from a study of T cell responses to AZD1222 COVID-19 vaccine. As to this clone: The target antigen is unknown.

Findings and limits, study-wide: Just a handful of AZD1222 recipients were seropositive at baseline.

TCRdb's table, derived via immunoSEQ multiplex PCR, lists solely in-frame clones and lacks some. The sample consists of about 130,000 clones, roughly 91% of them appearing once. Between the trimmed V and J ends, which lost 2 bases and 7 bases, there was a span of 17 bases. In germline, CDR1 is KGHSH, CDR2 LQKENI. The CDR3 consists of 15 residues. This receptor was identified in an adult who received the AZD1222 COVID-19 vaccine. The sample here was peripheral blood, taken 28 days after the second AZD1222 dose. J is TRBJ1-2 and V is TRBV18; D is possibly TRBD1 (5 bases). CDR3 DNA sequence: TGTGCCAGCTCACCAAGAGATCTCGGGGGAAGTGGCTACACCTTC. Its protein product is CASSPRDLGGSGYTF.